The 11 T cell receptor beta chains below come from one sample, sequenced in a study of lymphopenia after photon versus proton radiotherapy. TCRdb's copy holds only in-frame clones and misses some; the assay was immunoSEQ multiplex PCR. The repertoire includes 25,000 to 30,000 clones, over 85% of them detected once, and less than 0.9% sits in the top ten. Source: peripheral blood, taken from a patient treated with photon-based radiotherapy. The receptors here all came from a woman between 45 and 65 years old with cholangiocarcinoma.

V is TRBV10-3 and J is TRBJ2-1, with D unresolved. This CDR3 is built from 13 residues. V dropped 0 bases and J dropped 10 bases, with 10 bases sitting between them. Germline values: CDR1 ENHRY, CDR2 SYGVKD. The CDR3 DNA reads TGTGCCATCAGTGAGTCGAAGGCGTACGAGCAGTTCTTC. Protein: CAISESKAYEQFF.

The chain couples TRBV7-2 to TRBJ2-3, with 11 nucleotides matching TRBD2. From germline, CDR1 is SGHTA and CDR2 FQGNSA. V was clipped by 4 bases and J by 7 bases; unmatched bases: 13. The length of the CDR3 is 17 residues. This CDR3 is CASSSRGGSGGVNTQYF. As DNA, the CDR3 is TGTGCCAGCAGCTCCAGAGGTGGTAGCGGGGGGGTAAATACGCAGTATTTT.

In this sample, this clone turned up once. A read error may produce the germline difference seen at one junction end. The chain has TRBV7-7 and TRBJ2-7; weak D call: TRBD2 (5 bases). The CDR3 contains 16 residues. Per the germline V gene, CDR1 is SSHAT and CDR2 is FNYEAQ (reference sequence). The CDR3 protein is CASSSVRRTEDDEQYF. CDR3 nucleotide sequence: TGTGCTAGCAGCTCCGTCAGGCGGACGGAGGATGACGAGCAGTACTTC. Together with reference TRBV7-7 and TRBJ2-7, the CDR3 gives the full variable domain: GAGVSQSPRYKVTKRGQDVTLRCDPISSHATLYWYQQALGQGPEFLTYFNYEAQPDKSGLPSDRFSAERPEGSISTLTIQRTEQRDSAMYRCASSSVRRTEDDEQYFGPGTRLTVT.

The chain links TRBV5-1 to TRBJ2-3, with 7 bases that match TRBD1. This CDR3 has 15 amino acids. The germline CDR1 and CDR2 sequences are SGHRS and YFSETQ. Germline trimming cut 4 bases from V and 1 base from J; bases unmatched to any gene: 6. The CDR3 loop is CASSVQGQGTDTQYF. CDR3 bases: TGCGCCAGCAGCGTCCAAGGACAGGGCACAGATACGCAGTATTTT. Complete variable domain (other parts from reference TRBV5-1 and TRBJ2-3): KAGVTQTPRYLIKTRGQQVTLSCSPISGHRSVSWYQQTPGQGLQFLFEYFSETQRNKGNFPGRFSGRQFSNSRSEMNVSTLELGDSALYLCASSVQGQGTDTQYFGPGTRLTVL.

V is TRBV13 and J is TRBJ2-1; 7 positions agree with TRBD1. Germline-derived CDR1 and CDR2 are PRHDT and FYEKMQ (reference sequence). The J segment lost 6 bases and the V segment lost 3 bases, leaving 8 bases of the junction unmatched. This CDR3 contains 15 residues. As DNA, the CDR3 is TGTGCCAGCAGCTTGGGCTGGAACAGGGGCAATGAGCAGTTCTTC. It codes for CASSLGWNRGNEQFF.

The table lists this clone with a count of one. The chain combines TRBV11-2 with TRBJ1-1, with TRBD1 matching over 9 bases. The CDR3 is made up of 15 amino acids. Germline-derived CDR1 and CDR2 are SGHAT and FQNNGV. The J segment lost 5 bases and the V segment lost 5 bases, leaving 9 bases of the junction unmatched. The CDR3 sequence is CASSLQDRGYTEAFF. Here the CDR3 DNA reads TGTGCCAGCAGCCTCCAGGACAGGGGCTATACTGAAGCTTTCTTT.

The chain uses TRBV28 and TRBJ1-2; no clear D. Germline lookup yields CDR1 MDHEN and CDR2 SYDVKM. This CDR3 spans 14 amino acids. The germline V and J ends were trimmed by 2 bases and 5 bases, with 12 bases remaining between them. The CDR3 DNA is TGTGCCAGCAGTTTACCCCAGGTCGGGTATGGCTACACCTTC. As protein: CASSLPQVGYGYTF.

V is TRBV2 and J is TRBJ2-4; 8 bases fit TRBD1. The CDR3 has 16 amino acids. With V trimmed by 3 bases and J by 0 bases, 4 bases remained unmatched. Germline V gene sequence: CDR1 SNHLY, CDR2 FYNNEI. The CDR3 DNA reads as TGTGCCAGCAGTGAGACAGGGGACTTAGCCAAAAACATTCAGTACTTC. Translated, it gives CASSETGDLAKNIQYF.

The table lists this clone with a count of one. This chain connects TRBV19 to TRBJ1-1; TRBD1 aligns across 8 bases. The V segment lost 4 bases and the J segment 6 bases; nucleotides outside the gene matches: 7. Germline V gene data show CDR1 as LNHDA and CDR2 as SQIVND (reference sequence). There are 14 residues in the CDR3. The CDR3 spells CASSNGQGLAEAFF. The DNA for the CDR3 is TGTGCCAGTAGTAATGGACAGGGTCTCGCTGAAGCTTTCTTT.

In DNA, the CDR3 is TGTGCCAGCAGAGTGGACAGTCCACATTCACCCCTCCACTTT. As protein: CASRVDSPHSPLHF. The chain employs TRBV2 and TRBJ1-6; TRBD1 is a possible D gene (6 bases). From germline, CDR1 is SNHLY and CDR2 FYNNEI. V was pared by 6 bases and J by 8 bases, with 14 bases between. This CDR3 contains 14 residues.

V usage is TRBV27 and J usage is TRBJ1-5; D perhaps matches TRBD1 (5 bases). The CDR3 has 15 amino acids. Trimming shortened V by 6 bases and J by 3 bases, and 15 bases separated the two germline ends. The germline V gene has CDR1 MNHEY and CDR2 SMNVEV (reference sequence). CDR3 in amino acids: CASSQPGTPNQPQHF. The CDR3 bases are TGTGCCAGCAGCCAACCCGGGACCCCCAATCAGCCCCAGCATTTT.